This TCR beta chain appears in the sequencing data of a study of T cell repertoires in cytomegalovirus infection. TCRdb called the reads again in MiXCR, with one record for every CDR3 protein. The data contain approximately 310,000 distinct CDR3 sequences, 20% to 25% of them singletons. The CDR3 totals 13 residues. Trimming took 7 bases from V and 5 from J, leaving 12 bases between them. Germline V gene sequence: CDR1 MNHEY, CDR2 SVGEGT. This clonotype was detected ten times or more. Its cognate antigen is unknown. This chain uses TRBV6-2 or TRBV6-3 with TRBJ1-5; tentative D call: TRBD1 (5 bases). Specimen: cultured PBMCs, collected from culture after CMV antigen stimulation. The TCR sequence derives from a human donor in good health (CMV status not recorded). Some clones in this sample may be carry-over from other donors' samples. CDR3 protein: CASIGRGDQPQHF. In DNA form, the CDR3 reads TGTGCCAGCATTGGACGGGGCGATCAGCCCCAGCATTTT.